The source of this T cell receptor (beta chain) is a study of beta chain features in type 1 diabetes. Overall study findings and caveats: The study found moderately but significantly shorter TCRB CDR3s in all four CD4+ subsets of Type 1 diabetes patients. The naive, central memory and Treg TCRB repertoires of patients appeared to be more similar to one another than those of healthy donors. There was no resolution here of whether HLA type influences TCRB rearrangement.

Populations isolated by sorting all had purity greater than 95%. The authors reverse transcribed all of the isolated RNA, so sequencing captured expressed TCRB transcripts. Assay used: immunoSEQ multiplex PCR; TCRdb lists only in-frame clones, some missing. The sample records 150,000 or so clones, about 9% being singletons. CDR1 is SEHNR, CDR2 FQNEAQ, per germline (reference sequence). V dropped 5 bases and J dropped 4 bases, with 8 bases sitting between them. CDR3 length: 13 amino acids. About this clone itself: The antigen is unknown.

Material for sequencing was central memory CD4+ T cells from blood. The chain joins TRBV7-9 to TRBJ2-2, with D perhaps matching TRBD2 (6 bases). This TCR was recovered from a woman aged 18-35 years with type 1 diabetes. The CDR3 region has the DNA TGTGCCAGCAGCAGGGGAGGCACCGGGGAGCTGTTTTTT. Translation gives CASSRGGTGELFF. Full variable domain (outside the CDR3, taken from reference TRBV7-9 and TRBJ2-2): DTGVSQNPRHKITKRGQNVTFRCDPISEHNRLYWYRQTLGQGPEFLTYFQNEAQLEKSRLLSDRFSAERPKGSFSTLEIQRTEQGDSAMYLCASSRGGTGELFFGEGSRLTVL.